This TCR beta chain was sequenced in a study of brain metastases from non-small cell lung cancer. Findings and limits, study-wide: Paired brain metastases and primary tumors largely shared TCR repertoires. T-cell clones appeared expanded in 60% to 75% of brain metastases relative to matched primary tumors. Fewer infiltrating T cells were found in brain metastases than primaries.

On this clone itself: What it binds is not known.

Assay: immunoSEQ multiplex PCR; the TCRdb copy retains only in-frame clones and omits some. The table includes 13,000 to 15,000 clones, around 81% detected once. The sequence was collected from a donor at least 40 years old with non-small cell lung cancer. The sequenced sample was primary lung tumor tissue.

CDR3 in DNA: TGTGCCAGCAGCTCATCGCAGGTAATGAACACTGAAGCTTTCTTT. This translates into CASSSSQVMNTEAFF. The chain joins TRBV5-6 to TRBJ1-1; D is unclear. In germline, CDR1 is SGHDT, CDR2 YYEEEE. Trimming left V 3 bases short and J 0 bases short, with 12 bases between. This CDR3 has 15 amino acids. The complete variable domain, with remaining parts taken from reference TRBV5-6 and TRBJ1-1, reads DAGVTQSPTHLIKTRGQQVTLRCSPKSGHDTVSWYQQALGQGPQFIFQYYEEEERQRGNFPDRFSGHQFPNYSSELNVNALLLGDSALYLCASSSSQVMNTEAFFGQGTRLTVV.